This T cell receptor (beta chain) was sequenced for a study of CDR3 diversity in severe acne (dated by TCRdb to the late 2010s). Reading the germline V gene gives CDR1 SGHAT and CDR2 FQNNGV. The germline V end is reduced by 5 bases and the J end by 4 bases; junction bases left unmatched: 23. The CDR3 measures 20 amino acids from cysteine to phenylalanine. Of the read, only the CDR3 DNA is kept; its 60 bases are in frame from base 1. The library came from PCR. Sequencing used an Illumina HiSeq 2000. TCRdb redid the processing of the public reads, applying fastp at Q25 and MiXCR, and retained in-frame beta chains. Each record represents a unique CDR3 protein, reported with the most common genes and DNA among its rows. This sample gives approximately 77,000 distinct CDR3 sequences in total; around 54% of them show up just once. Roughly 12% of the sample is held by the ten biggest clonotypes. This clonotype was found a few times. The antigen it recognizes is unknown. No base qualities exist here, and no much larger clone lies one base off it.

This TCR was recovered from a male donor with severe acne vulgaris. The chain links TRBV11-2 with TRBJ2-1; 7 central bases correspond to TRBD1. Sequences were obtained from blood. The bases read TGTGCCAGCAGCGCACCTAGGCTAGACAGGGACCCTCAACGTTACAATGAGCAGTTCTTC. It translates to CASSAPRLDRDPQRYNEQFF.